One T cell receptor (beta chain) is described in this entry. Its cognate antigen is unknown. This sample is drawn from a study of beta chain features in type 1 diabetes. General study results and limits: The naive, central memory and Treg TCRB repertoires showed an apparent similarity that was greater among patients than among healthy donors. Type 1 diabetes patients had moderately but significantly shorter TCRB CDR3s in all four CD4+ subsets. VDJ junctions in type 1 diabetes patients carried more deletions and fewer insertions.

Germline V gene data show CDR1 as SGHDT and CDR2 as YYEEEE. The ends were cut back, 4 bases at V and 5 bases at J, with 7 bases in the middle. The length of the CDR3 is 11 residues. The isolated RNA, all of it, was reverse transcribed, so expressed TCRB transcripts were what got sequenced. Here immunoSEQ multiplex PCR was the method, and the copy in TCRdb shows in-frame clones only, minus some. Of 640,000 or so clones listed, roughly 13% are singletons. This clonotype was obtained from a man younger than 30 with type 1 diabetes. Sample: naive CD4+ T cells from blood. The chain employs TRBV5-6 and TRBJ2-7; unclear D gene. The CDR3 protein is CASSVPHEQYF. The CDR3 DNA reads as TGTGCCAGCAGCGTGCCCCACGAGCAGTACTTC.